The T cell receptor beta chain under discussion was sequenced for a study of blood T cell repertoires in COVID-19. Study summary: Donors in the United States, Italy and Spain gave samples during acute or convalescent COVID-19.

Some clones are missing from TCRdb's copy, which holds only in-frame ones; the method was immunoSEQ multiplex PCR. The sample consists of 250,000 to 300,000 clones, 89% of them appearing once. The V gene end was trimmed by 4 bases and the J gene end by 1 base; junction bases not matched to a gene: 3. The germline V gene encodes CDR1 SGHTA and CDR2 FQGNSA. The CDR3 loop spans 15 amino acids. This TCR derives from a woman aged 40 to 50 who had recovered from COVID-19. The chain combines TRBV7-2 with TRBJ2-2, with 7 positions matching TRBD2. The sequenced material came from peripheral blood. The CDR3 spells CASSYASGNTGELFF. CDR3 bases: TGTGCCAGCAGCTACGCTAGCGGGAACACCGGGGAGCTGTTTTTT.